This is a list of T cell receptor beta chains from one sample in a study of beta chain features in type 1 diabetes. Some clones are missing from TCRdb's copy, which holds only in-frame ones; the method was immunoSEQ multiplex PCR. The table lists more than 300,000 clones, more than 12% of them singletons. Input material: naive CD4+ T cells from blood. The receptors were gathered from a woman between 18 and 29 years old in good health. The CDR3 runs from the conserved cysteine through the conserved F or W. Fields, in order: clone size, J gene, CDR3 length, D gene, V gene, CDR3 protein, CDR3 DNA. The D gene is left open where the match is weak. Not every row has a clone size; where given, it reads once, few, many or a size class.

>few|TRBJ2-1|16|-|TRBV29-1
CSVEDPGTPTYNEQFF
TGCAGCGTTGAAGATCCGGGGACACCTACCTACAATGAGCAGTTCTTC
>-|TRBJ2-1|15|TRBD2|TRBV28
CATGTSGIPYNEQFF
TGTGCCACTGGGACTAGCGGGATTCCTTACAATGAGCAGTTCTTC
>-|TRBJ2-2|14|-|TRBV18
CASSLGPNTGELFF
TGTGCCAGCTCACTGGGGCCTAACACCGGGGAGCTGTTTTTT
>-|TRBJ1-4|14|-|TRBV5-1
CASSLDRENEKLFF
TGCGCCAGCAGCTTGGACAGGGAGAACGAAAAACTGTTTTTT
>few|TRBJ2-7|14|TRBD1|TRBV7-2
CASSSRTGTYEQYF
TGTGCCAGCAGCTCTCGGACAGGGACTTACGAGCAGTACTTC
>few|TRBJ2-6|16|-|TRBV6-5
CASSYSRASGANVLTF
TGTGCCAGCAGTTACTCCAGGGCCTCTGGGGCCAACGTCCTGACTTTC
>few|TRBJ2-5|13|-|TRBV5-1
CASSPAGLETQYF
TGCGCCAGCAGCCCCGCAGGGTTGGAGACCCAGTACTTC
>few|TRBJ1-2|14|TRBD1|TRBV30
CAWSARQGTYGYTF
TGTGCCTGGAGTGCACGACAGGGGACGTATGGCTACACCTTC
>-|TRBJ2-5|15|TRBD2|TRBV19
CASSGLAETQETQYF
TGTGCCAGTAGTGGACTAGCGGAAACCCAAGAGACCCAGTACTTC
>few|TRBJ2-5|14|-|TRBV5-1
CASSSGTAEETQYF
TGCGCCAGCAGCTCCGGGACTGCCGAGGAGACCCAGTACTTC
>few|TRBJ1-2|13|-|TRBV28
CASSFADFYGYTF
TGTGCCAGCAGTTTCGCAGACTTCTATGGCTACACCTTC
>-|TRBJ1-1|14|-|TRBV18
CASSPDITNTEAFF
TGTGCCAGCTCACCGGACATCACGAACACTGAAGCTTTCTTT
>few|TRBJ2-2|12|-|TRBV7-2
CASSLSTGELFF
TGTGCCAGCAGCCTAAGCACCGGGGAGCTGTTTTTT
>-|TRBJ2-1|14|TRBD2|TRBV5-1
CATRWASGYNEQFF
TGCGCCACGCGATGGGCTAGCGGGTACAATGAGCAGTTCTTC
>-|TRBJ2-7|14|-|TRBV7-2
CASGGGQGDHEQYF
TGTGCCAGCGGCGGGGGGCAGGGGGACCACGAGCAGTACTTC
>-|TRBJ1-2|12|-|TRBV11-2
CASSLRGGGYTF
TGTGCCAGCAGCTTAAGAGGGGGTGGCTACACCTTC
>few|TRBJ2-7|15|TRBD1|TRBV7-9
CASSLAGQVSYEQYF
TGTGCCAGCAGCTTAGCGGGACAGGTATCCTACGAGCAGTACTTC
>-|TRBJ1-1|15|-|TRBV6-5
CASSYGGTGNTEAFF
TGTGCCAGCAGTTACGGGGGGACTGGGAACACTGAAGCTTTCTTT
>-|TRBJ1-1|13|-|TRBV28
CASTPPRVTEAFF
TGTGCCAGCACCCCCCCCAGGGTCACTGAAGCTTTCTTT
>-|TRBJ2-5|9|-|TRBV29-1
CSVLETQYF
TGCAGCGTTCTCGAGACCCAGTACTTC
>-|TRBJ2-4|15|-|TRBV9
CASSVATGPQNIQYF
TGTGCCAGCAGCGTAGCCACAGGGCCCCAAAACATTCAGTACTTC
>few|TRBJ2-3|20|-|TRBV5-1
CASTYFKGRDLLPSTDTQYF
TGCGCCAGCACCTACTTCAAGGGGCGGGACCTGCTGCCTAGCACAGATACGCAGTATTTT
>-|TRBJ2-1|15|TRBD2|TRBV5-1
CASSLELAVLNEQFF
TGCGCCAGCAGCTTGGAACTAGCGGTCTTGAATGAGCAGTTCTTC
>-|TRBJ1-5|17|TRBD1|TRBV14
CASSHKTGAAHNQPQHF
TGTGCCAGCAGCCATAAGACAGGGGCCGCCCACAATCAGCCCCAGCATTTT
>few|TRBJ2-7|14|TRBD2|TRBV7-3
CASSPGLAGPEQYF
TGTGCCAGCAGCCCGGGACTAGCGGGACCCGAGCAGTACTTC
>many|TRBJ2-7|13|-|TRBV23-1
CASNRDGSSEQYF
TGCGCCAGCAACCGGGACGGGAGTAGCGAGCAGTACTTC
>-|TRBJ2-1|13|TRBD1|TRBV28
CASRGTEYNEQFF
TGTGCCAGCAGGGGGACAGAATACAATGAGCAGTTCTTC
>-|TRBJ2-3|20|TRBD2|TRBV5-1
CASSLIGLAGGGSLPDTQYF
TGCGCCAGCAGCTTGATTGGACTAGCGGGAGGAGGTTCTCTCCCAGATACGCAGTATTTT
>-|TRBJ2-1|16|TRBD2|TRBV2
CASRKGTSGVYNEQFF
TGTGCCAGCAGAAAAGGGACTAGCGGGGTATACAATGAGCAGTTCTTC
>few|TRBJ1-5|13|-|TRBV11-1
CASSLTGNQPQHF
TGTGCCAGCAGCCTCACGGGCAATCAGCCCCAGCATTTT
>-|TRBJ2-1|15|-|TRBV14
CASSHGGSSYNEQFF
TGTGCCAGCAGCCACGGCGGTAGCTCCTACAATGAGCAGTTCTTC
>-|TRBJ1-5|14|-|TRBV7-9
CASSPRDTNQPQHF
TGTGCCAGCAGCCCCCGGGACACAAATCAGCCCCAGCATTTT
>-|TRBJ2-3|16|TRBD2|TRBV12-5
CASGLVLAGGSDTQYF
TGTGCTAGTGGTTTGGTACTAGCGGGCGGTAGCGATACGCAGTATTTT
>few|TRBJ2-3|16|TRBD2|TRBV7-3
CASSVGLAGYTDTQYF
TGTGCCAGCAGCGTGGGACTAGCGGGGTACACAGATACGCAGTATTTT
>few|TRBJ1-1|14|TRBD1|TRBV27
CASSLSGTGRRAFF
TGTGCCAGCAGTTTATCCGGGACAGGGCGGAGAGCTTTCTTT
>-|TRBJ2-7|13|TRBD2|TRBV19
CASTNSGNNEQYF
TGTGCCAGTACCAATAGCGGGAATAACGAGCAGTACTTC
>-|TRBJ1-3|13|-|TRBV30
CAWRPSSGNTIYF
TGTGCCTGGAGGCCCAGCTCTGGAAACACCATATATTTT
>-|TRBJ1-2|14|-|TRBV4-1
CASSQDQTRKGYTF
TGCGCCAGCAGCCAAGACCAAACCAGGAAGGGCTACACCTTC
>-|TRBJ2-4|15|-|TRBV7-2
CASSQTRNPGNIQYF
TGTGCCAGCAGCCAAACTCGTAACCCGGGAAACATTCAGTACTTC
>few|TRBJ1-2|14|TRBD1|TRBV28
CASSSGQGNYGYTF
TGTGCCAGCAGTTCCGGACAGGGGAACTATGGCTACACCTTC
>-|TRBJ2-1|15|TRBD2|TRBV10-3
CAISEGLAGANEQFF
TGTGCCATCAGTGAGGGACTAGCGGGCGCCAATGAGCAGTTCTTC
>-|TRBJ1-2|17|TRBD1|TRBV7-8
CASSLALTGGKSYGYTF
TGTGCCAGCAGCTTGGCTCTAACAGGGGGTAAAAGCTATGGCTACACCTTC
>-|TRBJ2-3|16|TRBD2|TRBV30
CAWSVIGGSVADTQYF
TGTGCCTGGAGTGTTATAGGCGGGAGTGTCGCAGATACGCAGTATTTT
>few|TRBJ2-7|15|-|TRBV2
CASTPNPGFANEQYF
TGTGCCAGCACCCCTAACCCGGGATTTGCCAACGAGCAGTACTTC
>few|TRBJ1-5|13|TRBD1|TRBV30
CAWSRQGGQPQHF
TGTGCCTGGAGTCGACAGGGCGGTCAGCCCCAGCATTTT
>few|TRBJ2-2|11|TRBD1|TRBV20-1
CSASATGKLFF
TGCAGTGCTAGCGCGACAGGGAAACTGTTTTTT
>few|TRBJ2-1|15|-|TRBV4-2
CASRRTSSGAGEQFF
TGTGCCAGCAGACGGACATCCTCGGGAGCTGGGGAGCAGTTCTTC
>-|TRBJ2-5|15|-|TRBV7-9
CASSLVGTSTETQYF
TGTGCCAGCAGCTTAGTGGGGACATCGACGGAGACCCAGTACTTC
>-|TRBJ2-4|14|TRBD1|TRBV6-5
CASRRDRAKNIQYF
TGTGCCAGCAGGCGGGACAGGGCCAAAAACATTCAGTACTTC